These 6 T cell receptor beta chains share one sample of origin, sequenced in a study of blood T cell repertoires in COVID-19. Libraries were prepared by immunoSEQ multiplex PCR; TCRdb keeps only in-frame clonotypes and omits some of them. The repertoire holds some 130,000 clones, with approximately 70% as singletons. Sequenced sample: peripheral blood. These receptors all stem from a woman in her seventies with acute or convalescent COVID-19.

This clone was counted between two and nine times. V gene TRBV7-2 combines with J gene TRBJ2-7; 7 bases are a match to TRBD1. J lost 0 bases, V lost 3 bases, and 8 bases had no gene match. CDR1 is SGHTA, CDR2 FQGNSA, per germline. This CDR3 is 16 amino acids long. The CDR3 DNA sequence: TGTGCCAGCAGCTTTACCTGGGGACAGAGCTCCTACGAGCAGTACTTC. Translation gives CASSFTWGQSSYEQYF. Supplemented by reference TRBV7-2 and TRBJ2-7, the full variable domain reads GAGVSQSPSNKVTEKGKDVELRCDPISGHTALYWYRQSLGQGLEFLIYFQGNSAPDKSGLPSDRFSAERTGGSVSTLTIQRTQQEDSAVYLCASSFTWGQSSYEQYFGPGTRLTVT.

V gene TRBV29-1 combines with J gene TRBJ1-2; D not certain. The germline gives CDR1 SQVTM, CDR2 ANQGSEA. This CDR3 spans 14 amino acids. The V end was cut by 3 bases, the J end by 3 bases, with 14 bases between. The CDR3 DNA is TGCAGCGTTGAGGCAGGTTCCCAAGACTATGGCTACACCTTC. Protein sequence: CSVEAGSQDYGYTF.

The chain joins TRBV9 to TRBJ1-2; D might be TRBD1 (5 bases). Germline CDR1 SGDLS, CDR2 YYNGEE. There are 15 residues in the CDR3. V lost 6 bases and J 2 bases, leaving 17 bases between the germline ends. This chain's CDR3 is CASTPPVGGNYGYTF. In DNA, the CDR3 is TGTGCCAGCACCCCCCCGGTCGGGGGAAACTATGGCTACACCTTC.

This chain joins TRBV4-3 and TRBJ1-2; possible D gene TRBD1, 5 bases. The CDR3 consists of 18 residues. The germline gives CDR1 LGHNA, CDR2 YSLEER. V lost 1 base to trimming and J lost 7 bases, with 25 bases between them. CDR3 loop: CASSQVMGGDSLFSGYTF. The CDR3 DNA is TGCGCCAGCAGCCAAGTTATGGGGGGAGACAGTCTTTTCAGTGGCTACACCTTC.

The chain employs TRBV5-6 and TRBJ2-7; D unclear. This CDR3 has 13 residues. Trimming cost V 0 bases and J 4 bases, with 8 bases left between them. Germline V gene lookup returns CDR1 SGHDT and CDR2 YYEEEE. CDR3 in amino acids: CASSLAGVYEQYF. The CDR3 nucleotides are TGTGCCAGCAGCTTGGCCGGTGTTTACGAGCAGTACTTC.

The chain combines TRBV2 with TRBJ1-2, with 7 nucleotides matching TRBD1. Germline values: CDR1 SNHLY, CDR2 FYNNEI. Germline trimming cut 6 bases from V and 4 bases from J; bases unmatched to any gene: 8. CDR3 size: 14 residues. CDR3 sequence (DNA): TGTGCCAGCAGGGACCTAGGACAGGCCTATGGCTACACCTTC. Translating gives CASRDLGQAYGYTF.